Presented here are 11 T cell receptor beta chains from one specimen sequenced in a study of cytomegalovirus exposure and HLA in healthy donors. Primers for the PCR totalled 60 Vbeta and 13 Jbeta. Assay: immunoSEQ multiplex PCR; the TCRdb copy retains only in-frame clones and omits some. This sample yields under 200,000 clones, of which roughly two thirds are seen a single time; under 3.5% belongs to the top ten. The material sequenced was PBMCs. The receptors were sampled from a woman in her 30s in good health and CMV-seronegative.

The chain is built from TRBV9 and TRBJ2-5; 8 nucleotides align to TRBD2. Germline assignment: CDR1 SGDLS and CDR2 YYNGEE. V shed 4 bases and J 1 base; nucleotides not matched to a gene: 12. This CDR3 spans 17 amino acids. The CDR3 sequence: CASSPSGGSHTQETQYF. The CDR3 DNA reads as TGTGCCAGCAGCCCGAGCGGGGGATCTCACACCCAAGAGACCCAGTACTTC.

The rearrangement links TRBV2 to TRBJ2-7; possibly TRBD1 for D (6 bases). The CDR3 is made up of 13 amino acids. Germline lookup yields CDR1 SNHLY and CDR2 FYNNEI. V was trimmed by 7 bases and J by 3 bases, leaving 13 bases between them. This chain's CDR3 is CASKGQGSYEQYF. The CDR3 nucleotides are TGTGCCAGCAAAGGCCAGGGGAGCTACGAGCAGTACTTC.

The chain is built from TRBV28 and TRBJ1-6; a weak D match, TRBD1 (6 bases). The CDR3 is 17 amino acids. From germline, CDR1 is MDHEN and CDR2 SYDVKM. The V end was cut by 6 bases, the J end by 0 bases, with 15 bases between. The chain's CDR3 is CASSFGQLSSYNSPLHF. CDR3 sequence (DNA): TGTGCCAGCAGCTTTGGACAGCTGAGCTCCTATAATTCACCCCTCCACTTT.

This clone has only one observation. This chain joins TRBV10-3 and TRBJ1-6; D perhaps matches TRBD1 (6 bases). Per germline, CDR1 ENHRY and CDR2 SYGVKD. This CDR3 is built from 17 residues. V dropped 4 bases and J dropped 2 bases, with 15 bases sitting between them. CDR3 protein: CAISATGKGPYNSPLHF. CDR3 nucleotide sequence: TGTGCCATCAGTGCTACAGGGAAGGGGCCCTATAATTCACCCCTCCACTTT.

This clone was counted a few times. V and J are TRBV19 and TRBJ2-7; 9 positions match TRBD2. V shed 5 bases, J shed 0 bases, and the junction held 5 bases outside the gene matches. Per the germline V gene, CDR1 is LNHDA and CDR2 is SQIVND (reference sequence). The CDR3 contains 15 residues. CDR3 sequence (DNA): TGTGCCAGTAGTGTTAGCGGGAGCCTCTCCTACGAGCAGTACTTC. Residues: CASSVSGSLSYEQYF.

The gene calls are TRBV12-5 and TRBJ2-1; 8 nucleotides line up with TRBD1. V trimming: 8 bases; J trimming: 2 bases; junction bases outside the gene matches: 5. CDR3 length equals 14 residues. Germline V gene data show CDR1 as LGHNT and CDR2 as FRNRAP. The CDR3 reads CASKSQGAYNEQFF. For the CDR3, the DNA is TGTGCTAGTAAATCACAGGGGGCCTACAATGAGCAGTTCTTC.

CDR3 amino acids: CAWSVRGGLDTQYF. In DNA, the CDR3 is TGTGCCTGGAGTGTACGGGGGGGGCTTGATACGCAGTATTTT. The gene calls are TRBV30 and TRBJ2-3, with TRBD2 matching 8 bases. This CDR3 contains 14 residues. In germline, CDR1 is GTSNPN, CDR2 SVGIG (reference sequence). The V gene end was trimmed by 0 bases and the J gene end by 6 bases; junction bases not matched to a gene: 5.

As concerns this clone: Other DNA sequences from this sample encode an identical CDR3 as well. V usage is TRBV4-1 and J usage is TRBJ2-3; a weak D match, TRBD1 (5 bases). V gave up 2 bases and J gave up 5 bases, with 8 bases separating them. Germline V gene data show CDR1 as MGHRA and CDR2 as YSYEKL. CDR3 length equals 13 residues. CDR3 sequence (DNA): TGCGCCAGCAGCCAACAGGGTTTAGATACGCAGTATTTT. Residues: CASSQQGLDTQYF.

The rearrangement uses TRBV7-6 and TRBJ1-4; D is unclear. This CDR3 comprises 15 residues. The V and J ends lost 0 bases and 4 bases respectively, with 9 bases between them. Looked up from germline, CDR1 is SGHVS and CDR2 is FNYEAQ. CDR3 in amino acids: CASSLAPRGNEKLFF. DNA for the CDR3: TGTGCCAGCAGCTTAGCTCCCCGGGGTAATGAAAAACTGTTTTTT.

The V call is TRBV19, the J call TRBJ2-5; tentatively, D is TRBD1 (6 bases). The CDR3 consists of 13 residues. V was pared by 5 bases and J by 3 bases, with 10 bases between. Germline CDR1 and CDR2: LNHDA and SQIVND (reference sequence). The CDR3 loop is CASSAGQKETQYF. For the CDR3, the DNA is TGTGCCAGTAGTGCCGGACAGAAAGAGACCCAGTACTTC. Drawing the rest from reference TRBV19 and TRBJ2-5, the complete variable domain is DGGITQSPKYLFRKEGQNVTLSCEQNLNHDAMYWYRQDPGQGLRLIYYSQIVNDFQKGDIAEGYSVSREKKESFPLTVTSAQKNPTAFYLCASSAGQKETQYFGPGTRLLVL.

This clone was detected a few times. The genes are TRBV9 and TRBJ1-3; D unclear. Trimming removed 0 bases at V and 0 bases at J, with 7 bases between. Germline V CDR1 and CDR2: SGDLS, YYNGEE. The length of the CDR3 is 15 residues. The CDR3 DNA follows: TGTGCCAGCAGCGTAGCGGGTTACTCTGGAAACACCATATATTTT. Its protein is CASSVAGYSGNTIYF. Looking up the rest from reference TRBV9 and TRBJ1-3 gives the full variable domain: DSGVTQTPKHLITATGQRVTLRCSPRSGDLSVYWYQQSLDQGLQFLIQYYNGEERAKGNILERFSAQQFPDLHSELNLSSLELGDSALYFCASSVAGYSGNTIYFGEGSWLTVV.